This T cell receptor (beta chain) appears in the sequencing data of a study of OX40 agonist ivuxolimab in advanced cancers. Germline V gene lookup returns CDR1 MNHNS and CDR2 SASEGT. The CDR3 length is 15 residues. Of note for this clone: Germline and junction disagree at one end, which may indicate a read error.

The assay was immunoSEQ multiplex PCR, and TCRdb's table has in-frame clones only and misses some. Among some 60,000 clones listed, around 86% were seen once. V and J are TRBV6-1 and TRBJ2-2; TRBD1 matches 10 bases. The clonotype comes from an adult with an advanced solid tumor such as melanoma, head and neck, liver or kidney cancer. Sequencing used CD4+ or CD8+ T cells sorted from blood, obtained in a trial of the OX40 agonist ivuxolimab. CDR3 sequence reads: CASREGTGASGELFF. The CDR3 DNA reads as TGTGCCAGCAGAGAAGGGACAGGGGCAAGCGGGGAGCTGTTTTTT.